Below, 18 T cell receptor beta chains from the same sample are listed, as sequenced in a study of cytomegalovirus exposure and HLA in healthy donors. With 60 Vbeta and 13 Jbeta primers, the PCR was carried out. The assay was immunoSEQ multiplex PCR, and TCRdb's table has in-frame clones only and misses some. Of 130,000 or so clones listed, approximately 82% are singletons. Sequences were obtained from PBMCs. The receptors shown here come from a female donor in good health and CMV-seronegative.

This clone was recorded a few times. The genes are TRBV4-3 and TRBJ2-1; 12 bases match TRBD2. This CDR3 is built from 16 residues. Looked up from germline, CDR1 is LGHNA and CDR2 is YSLEER. With 0 bases clipped from V and 8 bases from J, the junction kept 5 bases outside the gene matches. CDR3 sequence reads: CASSQDGLAGGDEQFF. Here the CDR3 DNA reads TGCGCCAGCAGCCAAGATGGGCTAGCGGGAGGGGATGAGCAGTTCTTC.

J is TRBJ2-5 and V is TRBV15, with no clear D. The better agreement between TRBJ2-7 and the DNA end casts doubt on the J call. The length of the CDR3 is 16 residues. The V gene's germline CDR1 is LNHNV and CDR2 YYDKDF (reference sequence). The CDR3 sequence: CATSARLLTLTYEQYF. The CDR3, as DNA: TGTGCCACCAGCGCCCGACTCCTAACTTTAACCTACGAGCAGTACTTC.

This clone was observed a handful of times. The chain combines TRBV7-2 with TRBJ2-7; D is perhaps TRBD1 (6 bases). The CDR3 spans 15 residues. Germline CDR1 SGHTA, CDR2 FQGNSA. V lost 1 base to trimming and J lost 5 bases, with 15 bases between them. CDR3 in amino acids: CASSLGGGVRDEQYF. The CDR3 DNA sequence: TGTGCCAGCAGCTTAGGAGGGGGAGTAAGGGACGAGCAGTACTTC.

The chain carries TRBV4-3 and TRBJ2-7; D not certain. Deletions cut 0 bases from V and 6 bases from J, with 18 bases between. The V gene's germline CDR1 is LGHNA and CDR2 YSLEER. The CDR3 is 16 residues long. The chain's CDR3 is CASSQDRSGALGEQYF. The CDR3 DNA is TGCGCCAGCAGCCAAGATCGATCGGGTGCCCTGGGCGAGCAGTACTTC.

The chain joins TRBV7-9 to TRBJ2-7; D is ambiguous. Germline V gene data show CDR1 as SEHNR and CDR2 as FQNEAQ (reference sequence). The CDR3 extends over 12 amino acids. The V and J ends lost 6 bases and 4 bases respectively, with 10 bases between them. The chain's CDR3 is CASRDQKYEQYF. CDR3 in DNA: TGTGCCAGCAGAGATCAGAAGTACGAGCAGTACTTC.

The J gene is TRBJ2-5, the V gene TRBV13; the D gene is possibly TRBD2 (6 bases). The J call is in doubt because the DNA end fits TRBJ2-7 better. Germline lookup yields CDR1 PRHDT and CDR2 FYEKMQ (reference sequence). The CDR3 contains 11 residues. The CDR3: CASGRTYEQYF. CDR3 coding DNA: TGTGCCAGCGGGAGGACCTACGAGCAGTACTTC.

The chain uses TRBV7-3 and TRBJ2-1; 9 bases are shared with TRBD2. Germline V gene data show CDR1 as SGHTA and CDR2 as FQGTGA. The CDR3 extends over 16 amino acids. J lost 9 bases, V lost 2 bases, and 11 bases had no gene match. The CDR3, as DNA: TGTGCCAGCAGCTTACGTAGCGGGAGTGATAGGGGTGAGCAGTTCTTC. Encoded protein: CASSLRSGSDRGEQFF. The full variable domain, with the rest looked up from reference TRBV7-3 and TRBJ2-1, is GAGVSQTPSNKVTEKGKYVELRCDPISGHTALYWYRQSLGQGPEFLIYFQGTGAADDSGLPNDRFFAVRPEGSVSTLKIQRTERGDSAVYLCASSLRSGSDRGEQFFGPGTRLTVL.

This CDR3 is CSVEETPGQGNYGYTF. The CDR3 DNA reads as TGCAGCGTTGAAGAAACACCGGGACAGGGAAACTATGGCTACACCTTC. V and J are TRBV29-1 and TRBJ1-2, with 9 nucleotides matching TRBD1. Germline trimming cut 0 bases from V and 2 bases from J; bases unmatched to any gene: 7. The CDR3 sequence is 16 residues long. Germline-derived CDR1 and CDR2 are SQVTM and ANQGSEA.

The rearrangement uses TRBV5-1 and TRBJ1-1; the match to TRBD1 covers 7 bases. Germline V lookup: CDR1 SGHRS, CDR2 YFSETQ. With V trimmed by 4 bases and J by 4 bases, 10 bases remained unmatched. The CDR3 runs 15 residues. This chain's CDR3 is CASSRYRGLGTEAFF. CDR3 nucleotide sequence: TGCGCCAGCAGCCGATACAGGGGATTAGGCACTGAAGCTTTCTTT. Filled out from reference TRBV5-1 and TRBJ1-1, the complete variable domain reads KAGVTQTPRYLIKTRGQQVTLSCSPISGHRSVSWYQQTPGQGLQFLFEYFSETQRNKGNFPGRFSGRQFSNSRSEMNVSTLELGDSALYLCASSRYRGLGTEAFFGQGTRLTVV.

The gene calls are TRBV27 and TRBJ2-1, with 12 bases fitting TRBD2. The CDR3 sequence is 15 residues long. The V segment lost 5 bases and the J segment 9 bases; nucleotides outside the gene matches: 8. The germline CDR1 and CDR2 sequences are MNHEY and SMNVEV (reference sequence). CDR3 sequence: CASSLRLAGVGEQFF. The CDR3 DNA reads TGTGCCAGCAGTCTACGACTAGCGGGAGTAGGTGAGCAGTTCTTC.

This chain joins TRBV29-1 and TRBJ2-6, with a possible D match to TRBD2 (5 bases). The germline CDR1 and CDR2 sequences are SQVTM and ANQGSEA. The CDR3 spans 15 residues. Trimming shortened V by 4 bases and J by 4 bases, and 14 bases separated the two germline ends. The CDR3 protein is CSVGGSSFGANVLTF. The CDR3 DNA reads TGCAGCGTTGGCGGGTCCAGTTTCGGGGCCAACGTCCTGACTTTC.

This clone is a singleton in its sample. The chain employs TRBV27 and TRBJ2-3, with a tentative D call TRBD2 (6 bases). This CDR3 comprises 16 residues. Germline lookup yields CDR1 MNHEY and CDR2 SMNVEV (reference sequence). Trimming cost V 2 bases and J 0 bases, with 12 bases left between them. This chain's CDR3 is CASSLGPGASTDTQYF. Written as DNA, the CDR3 is TGTGCCAGCAGTTTAGGACCGGGAGCCAGCACAGATACGCAGTATTTT.

The chain recombines TRBV28 with TRBJ1-1; 7 nucleotides agree with TRBD1. This CDR3 region has 15 residues. CDR1 MDHEN and CDR2 SYDVKM come from the germline V gene. V lost 3 bases, J lost 3 bases, and 7 bases stayed unmatched. CDR3 DNA sequence: TGTGCCAGCAGTTTGGGGGGCAGGGGGGACACTGAAGCTTTCTTT. This codes for CASSLGGRGDTEAFF.

A word on this clone: Additional DNA sequences in this sample encode the identical CDR3. The rearrangement joins TRBV5-1 to TRBJ1-1; 7 bases are shared with TRBD1. From germline, CDR1 is SGHRS and CDR2 YFSETQ. The CDR3 length is 14 residues. V was clipped by 4 bases and J by 0 bases; unmatched bases: 3. CDR3 bases: TGCGCCAGCAGCCCCGGGACAGTGAACACTGAAGCTTTCTTT. Encoded protein: CASSPGTVNTEAFF.

This clone was counted only a few times. The rearrangement joins TRBV4-2 to TRBJ2-3, with 13 bases that match TRBD2. Trimming took 0 bases from V and 4 from J; bases not matched to a gene: 4. Germline CDR1 reads LGHNA; CDR2 reads YNFKEQ. CDR3 length: 17 amino acids. CDR3 amino acids: CASSQELAGGEADTQYF. CDR3 nucleotide sequence: TGTGCCAGCAGCCAAGAACTAGCGGGAGGGGAGGCAGATACGCAGTATTTT.

The chain links TRBV19 to TRBJ2-7, with 9 bases aligning to TRBD1. The ends lost 6 bases at V and 2 bases at J; junction bases unmatched: 8. The CDR3 totals 15 residues. Per the germline V gene, CDR1 is LNHDA and CDR2 is SQIVND (reference sequence). CDR3 sequence: CASSQTGGETYEQYF. The CDR3 DNA sequence: TGTGCCAGTAGCCAGACAGGGGGTGAAACCTACGAGCAGTACTTC. Together with reference TRBV19 and TRBJ2-7, the CDR3 gives the full variable domain: DGGITQSPKYLFRKEGQNVTLSCEQNLNHDAMYWYRQDPGQGLRLIYYSQIVNDFQKGDIAEGYSVSREKKESFPLTVTSAQKNPTAFYLCASSQTGGETYEQYFGPGTRLTVT.

Only a few counts were recorded for this clone. The chain couples TRBV28 to TRBJ2-7; a weak D match, TRBD2 (5 bases). This CDR3 comprises 15 residues. Germline CDR1 is MDHEN and CDR2 is SYDVKM. The ends were cut back, 2 bases at V and 1 base at J, with 12 bases in the middle. Written as DNA, the CDR3 is TGTGCCAGCAGTTTAGCTTCGGGAAGTTCCTACGAGCAGTACTTC. It translates to CASSLASGSSYEQYF.

This clone was detected a few times. The chain links TRBV4-3 to TRBJ2-1; 8 nucleotides match TRBD1. The CDR3 runs 18 residues. Germline CDR1 LGHNA, CDR2 YSLEER. Unmatched junction bases numbered 15, after V lost 0 bases and J lost 8 bases. The CDR3 region is CASSQDLIGQGGWDEQFF. In DNA form, the CDR3 reads TGCGCCAGCAGCCAAGATCTTATTGGACAGGGTGGGTGGGATGAGCAGTTCTTC.